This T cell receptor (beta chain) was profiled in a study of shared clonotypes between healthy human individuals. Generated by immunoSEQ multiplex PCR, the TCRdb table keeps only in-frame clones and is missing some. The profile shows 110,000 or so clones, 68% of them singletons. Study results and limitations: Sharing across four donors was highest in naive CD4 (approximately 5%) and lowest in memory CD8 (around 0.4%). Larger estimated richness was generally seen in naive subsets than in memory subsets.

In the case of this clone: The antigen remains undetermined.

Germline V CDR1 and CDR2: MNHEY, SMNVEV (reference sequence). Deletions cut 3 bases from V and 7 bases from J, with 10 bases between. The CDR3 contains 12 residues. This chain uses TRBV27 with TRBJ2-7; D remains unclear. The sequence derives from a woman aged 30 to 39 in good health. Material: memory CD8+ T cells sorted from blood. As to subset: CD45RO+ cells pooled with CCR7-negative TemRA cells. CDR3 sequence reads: CASSFNLREQYF. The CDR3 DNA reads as TGTGCCAGCAGTTTCAACTTGCGTGAGCAGTACTTC.